The 2 T cell receptor beta chains given below trace back to one sample, sequenced in a study of shared clonotypes between healthy human individuals. Some clones are missing from TCRdb's copy, which holds only in-frame ones; the method was immunoSEQ multiplex PCR. This table holds millions of clones, over 85% found once. Naive CD8 cells, CD45RO-negative and positively selected for CCR7, excluded terminally differentiated effector memory CD45RA+ cells. Material for sequencing was naive CD8+ T cells sorted from blood. The origin of the receptors is a man between 18 and 35 years old in good health.

The chain uses TRBV6-6 and TRBJ2-7; 7 bases are shared with TRBD1. The CDR3 covers 14 residues. Germline-derived CDR1 and CDR2 are MNHNY and SVGAGI (reference sequence). The trim removed 6 bases at V and 0 bases at J, leaving 5 bases unmatched. CDR3 in DNA: TGTGCCAGCAGCGACAGGGACCACTCCTACGAGCAGTACTTC. This translates into CASSDRDHSYEQYF.

J is TRBJ1-5 and V is TRBV19, with unresolved D. Between the trimmed V and J ends, which lost 4 bases and 5 bases, there was a span of 6 bases. Germline V CDR1 and CDR2: LNHDA, SQIVND (reference sequence). CDR3 size: 12 residues. The CDR3 is CASSKEDQPQHF. In DNA form, the CDR3 reads TGTGCCAGTAGTAAGGAAGATCAGCCCCAGCATTTT.